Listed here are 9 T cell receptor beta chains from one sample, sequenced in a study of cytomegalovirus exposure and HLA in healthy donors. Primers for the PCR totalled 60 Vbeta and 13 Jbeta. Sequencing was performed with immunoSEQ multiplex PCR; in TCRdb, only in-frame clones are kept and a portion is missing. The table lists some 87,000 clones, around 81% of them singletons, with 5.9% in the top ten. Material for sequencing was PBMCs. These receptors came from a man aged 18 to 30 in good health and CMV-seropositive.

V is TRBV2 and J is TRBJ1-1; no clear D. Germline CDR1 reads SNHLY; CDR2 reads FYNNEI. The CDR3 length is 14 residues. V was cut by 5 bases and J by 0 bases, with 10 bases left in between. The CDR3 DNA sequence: TGTGCCAGCAGTCTGGAGGGCATGAACACTGAAGCTTTCTTT. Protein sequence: CASSLEGMNTEAFF.

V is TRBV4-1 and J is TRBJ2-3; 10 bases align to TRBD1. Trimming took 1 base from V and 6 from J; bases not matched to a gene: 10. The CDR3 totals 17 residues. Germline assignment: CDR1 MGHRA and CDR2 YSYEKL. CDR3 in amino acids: CASSQVVGTGARDTQYF. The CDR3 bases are TGCGCCAGCAGCCAAGTTGTAGGGACAGGGGCGAGGGATACGCAGTATTTT.

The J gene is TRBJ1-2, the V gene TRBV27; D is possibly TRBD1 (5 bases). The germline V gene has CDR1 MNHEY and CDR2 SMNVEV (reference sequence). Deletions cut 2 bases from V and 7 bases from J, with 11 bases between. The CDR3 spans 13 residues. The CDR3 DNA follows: TGTGCCAGCAGTTTACTCAGGGATCGTGGCTACACCTTC. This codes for CASSLLRDRGYTF.

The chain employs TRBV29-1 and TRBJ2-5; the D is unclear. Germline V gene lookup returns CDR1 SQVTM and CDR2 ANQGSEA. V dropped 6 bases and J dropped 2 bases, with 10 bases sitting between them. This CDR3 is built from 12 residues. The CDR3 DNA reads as TGCAGCGTCGGTCATACGCAAGAGACCCAGTACTTC. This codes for CSVGHTQETQYF.

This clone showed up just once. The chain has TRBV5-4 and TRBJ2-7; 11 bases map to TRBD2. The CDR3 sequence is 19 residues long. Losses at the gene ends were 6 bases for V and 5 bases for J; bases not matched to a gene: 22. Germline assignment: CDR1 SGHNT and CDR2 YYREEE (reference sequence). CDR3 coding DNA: TGTGCCAGCACCTCATCACAGGCTAGCGGGAGGCCCCTCCCCAACGAGCAGTACTTC. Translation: CASTSSQASGRPLPNEQYF.

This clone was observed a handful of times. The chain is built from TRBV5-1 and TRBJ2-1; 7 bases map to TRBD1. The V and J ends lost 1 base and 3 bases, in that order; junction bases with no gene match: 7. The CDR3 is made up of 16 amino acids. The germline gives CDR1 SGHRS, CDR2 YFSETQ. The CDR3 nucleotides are TGCGCCAGCAGCTTGTACGACAGGGCGGACTACAATGAGCAGTTCTTC. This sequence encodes CASSLYDRADYNEQFF.

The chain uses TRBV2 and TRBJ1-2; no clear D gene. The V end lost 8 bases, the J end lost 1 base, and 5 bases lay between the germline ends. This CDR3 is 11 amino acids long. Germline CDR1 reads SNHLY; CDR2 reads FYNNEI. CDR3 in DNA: TGTGCCAGCCGGGATAACTATGGCTACACCTTC. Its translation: CASRDNYGYTF.

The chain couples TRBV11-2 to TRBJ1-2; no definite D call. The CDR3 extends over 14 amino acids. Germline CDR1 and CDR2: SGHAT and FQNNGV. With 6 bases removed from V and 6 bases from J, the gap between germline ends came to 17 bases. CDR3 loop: CASRMTGRGDGYTF. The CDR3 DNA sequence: TGTGCCAGCAGAATGACGGGTCGCGGGGATGGCTACACCTTC.

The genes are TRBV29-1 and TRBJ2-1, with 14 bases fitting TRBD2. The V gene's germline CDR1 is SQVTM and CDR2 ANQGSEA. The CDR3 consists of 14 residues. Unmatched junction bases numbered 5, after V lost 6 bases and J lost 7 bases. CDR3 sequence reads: CSVEGLAGVNEQFF. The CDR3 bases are TGCAGCGTCGAGGGACTAGCGGGAGTAAATGAGCAGTTCTTC.